The T cell receptor (beta chain) under discussion was sequenced for a study of CD8 T cells in ankylosing spondylitis. Overall study findings and caveats: CD8+ by phenotype, disease-linked clones were relatively rare in peripheral blood.

The authors made TCR beta libraries by quantitative 5'-RACE with molecular barcodes. TCRdb redid the calling of the 5' RACE reads with MiXCR, one entry per CDR3 protein. The sample consists of nearly 250,000 distinct CDR3 sequences, about 30% of them appearing once. This clonotype occurred a few times. Its antigen remains unidentified. The J segment lost 9 bases and the V segment lost 4 bases, leaving 6 bases of the junction unmatched. CDR3 length: 14 residues. Germline V gene data show CDR1 as SGHNT and CDR2 as YYREEE (reference sequence). The sequence derives from a male donor with ankylosing spondylitis or in good health (not recorded which). V is TRBV5-4 and J is TRBJ2-1; 11 bases are a match to TRBD2. The sequencing input was blood, either unsorted or a sorted T cell fraction (not recorded which). The CDR3 bases are TGTGCCAGCAGCGTTAGCGGGGGGGCAAGTGAGCAGTTCTTC. The encoded protein is CASSVSGGASEQFF. The full variable domain, completed using reference TRBV5-4 and TRBJ2-1, is ETGVTQSPTHLIKTRGQQVTLRCSSQSGHNTVSWYQQALGQGPQFIFQYYREEENGRGNFPPRFSGLQFPNYSSELNVNALELDDSALYLCASSVSGGASEQFFGPGTRLTVL.